The clone carrying this TCR beta chain has more than one count but fewer than ten. Antigen unknown. Data came from immunoSEQ multiplex PCR; TCRdb stores just in-frame clones and leaves some out. The sample carries tens of thousands of clones, approximately 84% recorded once. This record belongs to a study of T cell responses to AZD1222 COVID-19 vaccine. Findings and caveats of the study: Vaccine-related CD4 TCRs covered spike, predominating at 160-218 and 743-854. Donors were largely white British and mainly female; clonal diversity was possibly underestimated. Nearly half of unique spike-specific TCRs reportedly avoided B.1.351 and B.1.1.7 mutated regions.

Trimming stripped 3 bases from V and 6 bases from J, with 8 bases between. Germline values: CDR1 LGHNA, CDR2 YSLEER. This CDR3 comprises 12 residues. The gene calls are TRBV4-3 and TRBJ1-1, with D unresolved. The clonotype comes from an adult in good health. This specimen consisted of peripheral blood, obtained on day 0 of AZD1222 vaccination. The CDR3, as DNA: TGCGCCAGCAGCCAGTCCGGGTCTGAAGCTTTCTTT. Its protein product is CASSQSGSEAFF.